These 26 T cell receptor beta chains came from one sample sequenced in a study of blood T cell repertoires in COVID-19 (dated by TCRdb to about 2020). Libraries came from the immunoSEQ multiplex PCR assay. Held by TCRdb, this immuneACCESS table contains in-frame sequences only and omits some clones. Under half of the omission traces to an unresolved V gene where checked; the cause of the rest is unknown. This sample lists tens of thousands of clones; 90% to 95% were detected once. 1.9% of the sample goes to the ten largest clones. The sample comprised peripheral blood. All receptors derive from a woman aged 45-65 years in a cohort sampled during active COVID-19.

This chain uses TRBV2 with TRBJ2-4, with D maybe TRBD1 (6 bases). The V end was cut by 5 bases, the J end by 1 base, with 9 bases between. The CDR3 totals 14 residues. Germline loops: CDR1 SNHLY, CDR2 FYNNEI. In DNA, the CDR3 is TGTGCCAGCAGTCTCCAGGGGGCCAAAAACATTCAGTACTTC. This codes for CASSLQGAKNIQYF.

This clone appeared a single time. This CDR3 is CASSQGTSVNTGELFF. DNA for the CDR3: TGTGCCAGCAGCCAGGGGACTAGCGTCAACACCGGGGAGCTGTTTTTT. The chain has TRBV4-2 and TRBJ2-2; 10 bases agree with TRBD2. V lost 3 bases, J lost 2 bases, and 3 bases stayed unmatched. The germline V gene has CDR1 LGHNA and CDR2 YNFKEQ. The CDR3 runs 16 residues.

As DNA, the CDR3 is TGTGCCAGCATTATGGACAGGGTTTCCTACGAGCAGTACTTC. Translation: CASIMDRVSYEQYF. The chain has TRBV6-5 and TRBJ2-7, with 8 bases identical to TRBD1. The CDR3 extends over 14 amino acids. V shed 7 bases, J shed 1 base, and the junction held 6 bases outside the gene matches. Germline-derived CDR1 and CDR2 are MNHEY and SVGAGI.

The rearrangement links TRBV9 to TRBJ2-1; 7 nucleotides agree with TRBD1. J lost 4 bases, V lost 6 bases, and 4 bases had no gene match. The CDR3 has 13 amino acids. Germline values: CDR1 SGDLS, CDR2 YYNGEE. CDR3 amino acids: CASKGDRYNEQFF. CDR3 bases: TGTGCCAGCAAGGGGGACAGATACAATGAGCAGTTCTTC.

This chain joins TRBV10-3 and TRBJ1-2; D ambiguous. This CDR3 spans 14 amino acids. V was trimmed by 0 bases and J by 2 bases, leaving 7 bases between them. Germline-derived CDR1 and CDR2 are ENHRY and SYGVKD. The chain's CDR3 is CAISESGGNYGYTF. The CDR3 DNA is TGTGCCATCAGTGAGTCGGGAGGGAACTATGGCTACACCTTC.

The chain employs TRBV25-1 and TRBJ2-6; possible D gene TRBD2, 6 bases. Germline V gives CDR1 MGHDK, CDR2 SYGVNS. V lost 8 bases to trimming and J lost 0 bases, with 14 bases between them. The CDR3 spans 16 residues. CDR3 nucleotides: TGTGCCAGCCGTGGTGCGGGGTTCTCTGGGGCCAACGTCCTGACTTTC. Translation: CASRGAGFSGANVLTF.

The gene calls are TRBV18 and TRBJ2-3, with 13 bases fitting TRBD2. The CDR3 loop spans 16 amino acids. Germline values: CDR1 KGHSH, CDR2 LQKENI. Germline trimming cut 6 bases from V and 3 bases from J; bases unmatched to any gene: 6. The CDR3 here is CASSRTLAGGTDTQYF. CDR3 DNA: TGTGCCAGCTCGCGTACACTAGCGGGAGGGACAGATACGCAGTATTTT.

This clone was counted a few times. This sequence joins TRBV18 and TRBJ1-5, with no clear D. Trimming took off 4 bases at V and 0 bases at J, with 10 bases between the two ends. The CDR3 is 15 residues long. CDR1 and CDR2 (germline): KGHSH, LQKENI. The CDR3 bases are TGTGCCAGCTCACTCTTCAGGAATAGCAATCAGCCCCAGCATTTT. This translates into CASSLFRNSNQPQHF.

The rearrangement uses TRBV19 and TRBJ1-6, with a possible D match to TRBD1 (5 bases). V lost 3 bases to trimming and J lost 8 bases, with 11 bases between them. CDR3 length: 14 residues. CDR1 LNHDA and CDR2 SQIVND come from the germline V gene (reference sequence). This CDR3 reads CASSIGADYSPLHF. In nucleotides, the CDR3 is TGTGCCAGTAGTATTGGGGCAGACTATTCACCCCTCCACTTT. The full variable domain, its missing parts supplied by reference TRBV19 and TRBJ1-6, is DGGITQSPKYLFRKEGQNVTLSCEQNLNHDAMYWYRQDPGQGLRLIYYSQIVNDFQKGDIAEGYSVSREKKESFPLTVTSAQKNPTAFYLCASSIGADYSPLHFGNGTRLTVT.

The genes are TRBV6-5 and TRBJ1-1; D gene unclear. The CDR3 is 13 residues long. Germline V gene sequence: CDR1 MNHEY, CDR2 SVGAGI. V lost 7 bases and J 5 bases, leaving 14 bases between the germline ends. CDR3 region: CASTDFIGTEAFF. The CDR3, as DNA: TGTGCCAGCACCGACTTTATTGGTACTGAAGCTTTCTTT.

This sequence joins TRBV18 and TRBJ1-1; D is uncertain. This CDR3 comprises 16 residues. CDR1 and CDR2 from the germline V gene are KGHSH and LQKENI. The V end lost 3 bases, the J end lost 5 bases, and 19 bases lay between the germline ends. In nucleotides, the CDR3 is TGTGCCAGCTCACCGGGGATGAGGAGGGAAGGGACTGAAGCTTTCTTT. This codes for CASSPGMRREGTEAFF.

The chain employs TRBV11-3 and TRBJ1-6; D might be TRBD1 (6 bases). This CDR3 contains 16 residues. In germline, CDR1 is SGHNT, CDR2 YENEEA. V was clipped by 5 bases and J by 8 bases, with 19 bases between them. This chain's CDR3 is CASSPPGTGSHSPLHF. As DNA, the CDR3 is TGTGCCAGCAGCCCCCCCGGCACAGGGTCGCATTCACCCCTCCACTTT.

The CDR3 spells CASSPGQGATETNEKLFF. The CDR3 region has the DNA TGTGCCAGCAGCCCGGGACAGGGGGCGACCGAAACTAATGAAAAACTGTTTTTT. The chain recombines TRBV2 with TRBJ1-4; 12 bases line up with TRBD1. This CDR3 is built from 18 residues. Germline lookup yields CDR1 SNHLY and CDR2 FYNNEI. V lost 6 bases, J lost 1 base, and 9 bases stayed unmatched.

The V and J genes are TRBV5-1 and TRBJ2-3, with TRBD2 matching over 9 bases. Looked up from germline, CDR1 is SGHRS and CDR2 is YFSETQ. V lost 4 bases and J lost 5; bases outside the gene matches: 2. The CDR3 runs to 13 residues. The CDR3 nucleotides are TGCGCCAGCAGCGTAGCGGGAGTAGATACGCAGTATTTT. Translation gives CASSVAGVDTQYF.

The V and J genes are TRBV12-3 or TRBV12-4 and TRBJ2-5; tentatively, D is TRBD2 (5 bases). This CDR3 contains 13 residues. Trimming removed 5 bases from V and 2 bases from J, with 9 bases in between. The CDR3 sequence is CASSPGVQETQYF. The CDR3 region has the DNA TGTGCCAGCAGTCCCGGGGTTCAAGAGACCCAGTACTTC.

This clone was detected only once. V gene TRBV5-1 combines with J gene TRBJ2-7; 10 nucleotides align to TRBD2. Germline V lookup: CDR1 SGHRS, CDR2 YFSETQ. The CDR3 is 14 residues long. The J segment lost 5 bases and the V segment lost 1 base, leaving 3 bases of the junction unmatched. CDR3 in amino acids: CASSLPGLANEQYF. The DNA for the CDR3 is TGCGCCAGCAGCTTGCCGGGACTAGCGAACGAGCAGTACTTC.

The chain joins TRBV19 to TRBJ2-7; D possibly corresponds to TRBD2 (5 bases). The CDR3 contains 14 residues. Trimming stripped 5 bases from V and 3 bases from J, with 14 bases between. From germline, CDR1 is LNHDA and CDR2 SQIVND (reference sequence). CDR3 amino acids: CASSSTKEGYEQYF. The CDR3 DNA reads TGTGCCAGTAGTTCGACGAAAGAGGGCTACGAGCAGTACTTC.

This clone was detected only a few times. In DNA form, the CDR3 reads TGTGCCAGCAGTTTACAGGGGGCAGCTTTCTTT. Protein sequence: CASSLQGAAFF. The V call is TRBV12-3 or TRBV12-4, the J call TRBJ1-1, with 8 bases lining up with TRBD1. The CDR3 length is 11 residues. J gave up 10 bases and V 2 bases, and 0 bases lay outside the gene matches.

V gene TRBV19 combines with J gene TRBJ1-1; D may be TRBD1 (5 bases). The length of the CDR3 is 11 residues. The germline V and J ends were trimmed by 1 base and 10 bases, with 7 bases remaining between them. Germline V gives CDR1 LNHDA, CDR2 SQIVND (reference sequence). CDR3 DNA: TGTGCCAGTAGTATAGGCGGGGGAGCTTTCTTT. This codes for CASSIGGGAFF.

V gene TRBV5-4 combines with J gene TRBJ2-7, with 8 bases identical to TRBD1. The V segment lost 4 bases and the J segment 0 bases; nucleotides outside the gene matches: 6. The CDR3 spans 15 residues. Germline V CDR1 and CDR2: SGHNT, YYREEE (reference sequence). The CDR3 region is CASSLGQGLSYEQYF. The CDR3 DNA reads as TGTGCCAGCAGCCTAGGACAGGGTCTCTCCTACGAGCAGTACTTC.

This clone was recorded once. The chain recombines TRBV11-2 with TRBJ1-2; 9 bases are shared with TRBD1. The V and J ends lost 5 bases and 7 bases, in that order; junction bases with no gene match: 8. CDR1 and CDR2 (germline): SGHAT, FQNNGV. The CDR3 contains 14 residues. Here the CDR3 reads CASSPTDRGGGYTF. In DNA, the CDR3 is TGTGCCAGCAGCCCAACCGACAGGGGGGGTGGCTACACCTTC.

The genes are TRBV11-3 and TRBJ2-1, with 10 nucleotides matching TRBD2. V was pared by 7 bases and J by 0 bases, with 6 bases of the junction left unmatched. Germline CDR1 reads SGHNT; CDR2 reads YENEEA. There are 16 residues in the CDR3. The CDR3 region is CASTISGRPSYNEQFF. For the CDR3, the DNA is TGTGCCAGCACCATTAGCGGGAGGCCCTCCTACAATGAGCAGTTCTTC.

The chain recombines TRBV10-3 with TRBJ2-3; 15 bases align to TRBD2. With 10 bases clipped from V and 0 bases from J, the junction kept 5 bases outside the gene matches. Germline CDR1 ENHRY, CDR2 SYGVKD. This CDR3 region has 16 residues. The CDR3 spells CATKGTSGGSTDTQYF. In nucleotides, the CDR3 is TGTGCCACAAAGGGGACTAGCGGGGGGAGCACAGATACGCAGTATTTT.

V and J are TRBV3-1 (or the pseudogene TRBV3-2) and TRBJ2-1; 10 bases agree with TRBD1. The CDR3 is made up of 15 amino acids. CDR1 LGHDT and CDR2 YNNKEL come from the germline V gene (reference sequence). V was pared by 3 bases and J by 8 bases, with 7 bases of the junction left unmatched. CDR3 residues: CASSHPGQGLYEQFF. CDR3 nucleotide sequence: TGTGCCAGCAGCCACCCGGGACAGGGGCTGTATGAGCAGTTCTTC.

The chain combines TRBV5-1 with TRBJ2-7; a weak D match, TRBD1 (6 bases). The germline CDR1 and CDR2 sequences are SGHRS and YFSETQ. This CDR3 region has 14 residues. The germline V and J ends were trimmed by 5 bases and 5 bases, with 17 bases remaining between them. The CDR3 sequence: CASSKGDPMDEQYF. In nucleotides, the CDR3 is TGCGCCAGCAGTAAGGGGGACCCCATGGACGAGCAGTACTTC.

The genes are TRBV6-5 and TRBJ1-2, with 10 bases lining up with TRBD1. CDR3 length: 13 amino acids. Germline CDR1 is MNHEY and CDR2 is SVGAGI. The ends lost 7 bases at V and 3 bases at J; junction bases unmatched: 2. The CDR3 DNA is TGTGCCAGCATGGACAGGGGGGACTATGGCTACACCTTC. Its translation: CASMDRGDYGYTF.